This TCR beta chain came from a study of a mutant IDH1 vaccine in newly diagnosed glioma. Study-level information: Previous treatment comprised radiotherapy, temozolomide, or both, mostly both.

As to this clone: What it binds is not known.

TCRdb's table, derived via immunoSEQ multiplex PCR, lists solely in-frame clones and lacks some. The sample has around 32,000 clones, approximately 80% seen once. The V gene's germline CDR1 is SGHTA and CDR2 FQGNSA. V gave up 1 base and J gave up 5 bases, with 12 bases separating them. The CDR3 loop spans 14 amino acids. Time point reported: week 35, safety follow-up. Doses comprised 300 ug of mutant IDH1 20-mer peptide each, plus topical imiquimod. Sequences were derived from PBMCs, sampled from a glioma patient whose treatment included an IDH1 peptide vaccine. The clonotype comes from a woman aged 18-29 years with glioma. The chain links TRBV7-2 to TRBJ2-7; D is undetermined. The CDR3 DNA is TGTGCCAGCAGCTTAGGTGGGGAAGGCCACGAGCAGTACTTC. Translation: CASSLGGEGHEQYF.